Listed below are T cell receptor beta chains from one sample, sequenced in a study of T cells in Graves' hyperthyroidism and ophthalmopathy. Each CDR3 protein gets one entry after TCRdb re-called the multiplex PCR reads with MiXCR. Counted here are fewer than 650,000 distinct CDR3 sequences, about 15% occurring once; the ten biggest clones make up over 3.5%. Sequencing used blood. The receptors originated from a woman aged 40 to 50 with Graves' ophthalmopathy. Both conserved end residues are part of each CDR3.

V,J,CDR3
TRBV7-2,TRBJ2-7,CASSRSSEQYF
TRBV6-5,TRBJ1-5,CASSYGLRNQPQHF
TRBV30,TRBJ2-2,CAWSPDSGELFF
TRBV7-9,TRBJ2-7,CASSSSAGGEQYF
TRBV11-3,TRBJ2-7,CASSLNSGTYYEQYF
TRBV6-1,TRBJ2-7,CASSMGTSGSVGEQYF
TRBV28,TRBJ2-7,CASSLSWASYEQYF
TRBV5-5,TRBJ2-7,CASSSGGTGDEQYF
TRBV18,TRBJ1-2,CASSLDRTGPFGGYTF
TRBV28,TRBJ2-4,CASTRSGVKNIQYF
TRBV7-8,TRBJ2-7,CASSLPGTSDYEQYF
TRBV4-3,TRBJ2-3,CASSQEGSRGLTDTQYF
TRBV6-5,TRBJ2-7,CASSYSRDTSSCEQYF
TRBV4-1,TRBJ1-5,CASSQQGRNSNQPQHF
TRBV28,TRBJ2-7,CASSLHLGGPNEQYF
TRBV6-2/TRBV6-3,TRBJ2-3,CASSASLYTDTQYF
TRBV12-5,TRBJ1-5,CASGLGFGQPQHF
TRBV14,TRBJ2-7,CASSQDDGGYEQYF
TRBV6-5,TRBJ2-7,CASSYRATLYEQYF
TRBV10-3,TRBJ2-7,CAISDMEYLSYEQYF
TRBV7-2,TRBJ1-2,CASSLGGGHSYGYTF
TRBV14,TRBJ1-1,CASSYGRTTEAFF
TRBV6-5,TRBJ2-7,CASSSRRTGYEQYF
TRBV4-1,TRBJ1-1,CASSQDGHSNTEAFF
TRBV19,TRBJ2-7,CASSTTHEQYF
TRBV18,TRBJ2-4,CASSPRDRGPTQYF
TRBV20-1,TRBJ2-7,CSATGTSGRLSYEQYF
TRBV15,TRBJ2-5,CATSREDTLGETQYF
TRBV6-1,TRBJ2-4,CASSEGPGGVKNIQYF
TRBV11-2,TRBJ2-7,CASSSQGAEQYF
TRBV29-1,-,CSVDGWDGETQYF
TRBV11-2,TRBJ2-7,CASSLVTSSHEQYF
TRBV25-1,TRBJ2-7,CASGNRWYEQYF
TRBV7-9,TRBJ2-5,CASSSIQETQYF
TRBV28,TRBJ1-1,CASNKPLQRQNTEAFF
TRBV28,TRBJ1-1,CATLQRGAFF
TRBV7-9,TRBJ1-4,CASSLDRANEKLFF
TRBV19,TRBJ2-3,CASSVGQGSWDTQYF
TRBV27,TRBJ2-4,CASSGTLGGIQYF
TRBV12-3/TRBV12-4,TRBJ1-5,CASSPGQARAQHF
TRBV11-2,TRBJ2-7,CASSLEGIFNYEQYF
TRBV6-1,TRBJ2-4,CASSRVGGLTAKNIQYF
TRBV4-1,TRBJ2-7,CASSQESSEQYF